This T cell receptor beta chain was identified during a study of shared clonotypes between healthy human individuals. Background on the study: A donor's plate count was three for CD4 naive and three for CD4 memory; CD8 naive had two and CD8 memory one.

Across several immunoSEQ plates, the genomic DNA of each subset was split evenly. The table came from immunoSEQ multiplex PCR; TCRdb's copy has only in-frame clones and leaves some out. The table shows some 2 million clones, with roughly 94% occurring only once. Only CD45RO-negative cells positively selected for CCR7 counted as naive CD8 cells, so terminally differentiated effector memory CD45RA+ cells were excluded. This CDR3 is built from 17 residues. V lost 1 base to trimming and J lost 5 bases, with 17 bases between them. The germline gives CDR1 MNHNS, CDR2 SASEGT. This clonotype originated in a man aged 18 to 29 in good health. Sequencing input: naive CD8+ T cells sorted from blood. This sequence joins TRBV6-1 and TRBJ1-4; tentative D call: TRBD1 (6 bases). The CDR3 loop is CASSEGRRGFDNEKLFF. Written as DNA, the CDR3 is TGTGCCAGCAGTGAAGGCAGGAGGGGGTTCGACAATGAAAAACTGTTTTTT.